This TCR beta chain was profiled in a study of a mutant IDH1 vaccine in newly diagnosed glioma. Study overall: There were roughly 60% males and around 38% females among treated patients, whose mean age was 40.4 years. Most patients had radiochemotherapy with temozolomide before enrollment; others had one alone. Findings and caveats of the study: A vaccine-induced immune response developed in about 94% of the patients.

The data were produced by immunoSEQ multiplex PCR, yet TCRdb's version contains in-frame clones alone and is incomplete. The table has 85,000 to 100,000 clones, over 75% seen once. This CDR3 has 13 amino acids. The germline CDR1 and CDR2 sequences are ENHRY and SYGVKD. The V segment lost 7 bases and the J segment 2 bases; nucleotides outside the gene matches: 4. Time point: baseline, week 1 (first vaccination visit). Regarding treatment: pre-vaccination baseline after standard-of-care therapy. Patients carried new grade 3 or 4 IDH1-mutant astrocytomas lacking nuclear ATRX. As to this clone: Antigen: not known.

Material: PBMCs, obtained from a glioma patient treated with radiotherapy, temozolomide or both. The V gene is TRBV10-3, the J gene TRBJ1-1, with TRBD1 identical over 7 bases. The receptor comes from a man between 35 and 55 years old with glioma. Here the CDR3 DNA reads TGTGCCATCAATACAGGGGCCAACACTGAAGCTTTCTTT. Protein product: CAINTGANTEAFF.